Following are 22 T cell receptor delta chains from one sample sequenced in a study of gammadelta T cells in human blood. TCRdb called clones anew from the RT-PCR reads with CATT. This sample carries under 2,000 delta-chain clones, approximately 8.8% of them seen once, and the ten largest clones take 4.1%. Specimen: non-Vgamma9Vdelta2 gamma-delta T cells from infant blood. These receptors all stem from a human donor.

Only a few counts were recorded for this clone. The chain couples TRDV1 to TRDJ1; D is uncertain. CDR1 and CDR2 from the germline V gene are TSWWSYY and QGS. The CDR3 covers 18 residues. V was shortened by 4 bases and J by 0 bases, with 21 bases between the two germline ends. CDR3 sequence: CALGGWPLFPPYTDKLIF. The CDR3 coding sequence is TGTGCTCTTGGGGGATGGCCTTTATTCCCGCCGTACACCGATAAACTCATCTTT.

By sample fraction, this clone is medium-sized. The gene calls are TRDV1 and TRDJ1; 13 bases match TRDD3. The J segment lost 0 bases and the V segment lost 5 bases, leaving 18 bases of the junction unmatched. The CDR3 spans 21 residues. The germline CDR1 and CDR2 sequences are TSWWSYY and QGS. CDR3 coding DNA: TGTGCTCTTGGGACCGGCCTTCCCAATACTGGGGGATACGTCTACACCGATAAACTCATCTTT. This translates into CALGTGLPNTGGYVYTDKLIF.

This clone is classed as medium-sized. J is TRDJ1 and V is TRDV1; a weak D match, TRDD3 (6 bases). The CDR3 length is 23 residues. Trimming stripped 0 bases from V and 6 bases from J, with 38 bases between. Germline V gene data show CDR1 as TSWWSYY and CDR2 as QGS. The DNA for the CDR3 is TGTGCTCTTGGGGAACTTGAGGGGTTCTTGCCACCGGGGGACCTTACCCCTATGCATAAACTCATCTTT. Amino acid sequence: CALGELEGFLPPGDLTPMHKLIF.

By its share, this clone is large (0.1 to 1%). This chain links TRDV1 with TRDJ1; 10 bases are a match to TRDD3. V lost 3 bases, J lost 0 bases, and 16 bases stayed unmatched. Looked up from germline, CDR1 is TSWWSYY and CDR2 is QGS. This CDR3 is built from 20 residues. The CDR3 loop is CALGERPYWVGDTNTDKLIF. Written as DNA, the CDR3 is TGTGCTCTTGGGGAGCGCCCCTACTGGGTGGGGGATACAAACACCGATAAACTCATCTTT.

This clone is judged large (0.1 to 1%). This chain joins TRAV38-2/DV8 and TRDJ1; a possible D gene is TRDD2 (5 bases). There are 12 residues in the CDR3. Germline values: CDR1 TSESDYY, CDR2 QEAYKQQN. V lost 6 bases to trimming and J lost 4 bases, with 10 bases between them. The CDR3 nucleotides are TGTGCTTATAAGGCCTACAACGATAAACTCATCTTT. Translation: CAYKAYNDKLIF.

This clone is large. The chain uses TRDV3 and TRDJ1; 12 bases are shared with TRDD3. This CDR3 is built from 20 residues. The J segment lost 0 bases and the V segment lost 2 bases, leaving 19 bases of the junction unmatched. Germline V CDR1 and CDR2: TVYSNPD, GDNSRS (reference sequence). CDR3 in amino acids: CAFLRPTDLLGDTDTDKLIF. The CDR3 DNA follows: TGTGCCTTTTTAAGGCCTACCGACTTACTGGGGGATACCGACACCGATAAACTCATCTTT.

The chain recombines TRDV1 with TRDJ1; 8 nucleotides agree with TRDD3. Germline V CDR1 and CDR2: TSWWSYY, QGS. V lost 6 bases and J lost 4; bases outside the gene matches: 16. The CDR3 is 17 amino acids. CDR3 protein: CALGPENPGDKGDKLIF. Here the CDR3 DNA reads TGTGCTCTTGGACCCGAAAATCCGGGGGATAAGGGCGATAAACTCATCTTT.

This clone is deemed medium-sized. This rearrangement joins TRDV1 to TRDJ1; no definite D call. The CDR3 is 21 amino acids. The V gene lost 2 bases and the J gene lost 1 base, with 29 bases spanning the gap. The germline V gene encodes CDR1 TSWWSYY and CDR2 QGS. The chain's CDR3 is CALGEVWTRKVGQSLTDKLIF. The CDR3 region has the DNA TGTGCTCTTGGGGAAGTTTGGACTAGGAAAGTTGGACAATCCCTCACCGATAAACTCATCTTT.

In this sample, this clone is medium-sized. The J gene is TRDJ1, the V gene TRDV1; D may be TRDD2 (6 bases). Trimming left V 2 bases short and J 0 bases short, with 22 bases between. This CDR3 comprises 19 residues. Germline V gives CDR1 TSWWSYY, CDR2 QGS. The CDR3 reads CALGEKSYVLIGYTDKLIF. The CDR3 region has the DNA TGTGCTCTTGGGGAAAAGTCCTACGTCCTAATAGGATACACCGATAAACTCATCTTT.

This clone is categorized as medium-sized (0.01 to 0.1%). The chain has TRDV1 and TRDJ1; 10 positions match TRDD3. The CDR3 is 20 amino acids. With V trimmed by 3 bases and J by 0 bases, 16 bases remained unmatched. Germline V lookup: CDR1 TSWWSYY, CDR2 QGS. CDR3 sequence reads: CALGDPTPGGYGGYTDKLIF. The CDR3 DNA is TGTGCTCTTGGGGACCCTACGCCCGGGGGATACGGGGGGTACACCGATAAACTCATCTTT.

This rearrangement joins TRDV1 to TRDJ1; TRDD3 agrees at 10 bases. Germline V gives CDR1 TSWWSYY, CDR2 QGS. V lost 5 bases and J lost 0; bases outside the gene matches: 3. The CDR3 sequence is 15 residues long. Written as DNA, the CDR3 is TGTGCTCTTGGGATCACTGGGGGATACACCGATAAACTCATCTTT. Translated, it gives CALGITGGYTDKLIF.

This clone qualifies as large. This sequence joins TRDV3 and TRDJ1; 11 nucleotides line up with TRDD3. The CDR3 is made up of 21 amino acids. The germline V gene encodes CDR1 TVYSNPD and CDR2 GDNSRS (reference sequence). The V segment lost 4 bases and the J segment 0 bases; nucleotides outside the gene matches: 25. CDR3: CASGLPTVLGLGDTHTDKLIF. The CDR3 nucleotides are TGTGCCTCCGGCCTTCCTACTGTGCTTGGTTTGGGGGATACGCACACCGATAAACTCATCTTT.

This clone has more than one count but fewer than ten. The J gene is TRDJ3, the V gene TRDV1; D is undetermined. Deletions cut 6 bases from V and 0 bases from J, with 15 bases between. Germline CDR1 TSWWSYY, CDR2 QGS. There are 18 residues in the CDR3. CDR3 in DNA: TGTGCTCTTGGTGACCAGCCGGTTAGCTCCTGGGACACCCGACAGATGTTTTTC. Protein: CALGDQPVSSWDTRQMFF.

Relative to its sample, this clone is medium-sized. The rearrangement links TRDV1 to TRDJ1; 9 bases fit TRDD3. The junction had 15 bases not matched to a gene; V was cut back by 1 base and J by 0 bases. Per the germline V gene, CDR1 is TSWWSYY and CDR2 is QGS. The CDR3 runs 20 residues. The CDR3 sequence is CALGERPRRTGGKYTDKLIF. As DNA, the CDR3 is TGTGCTCTTGGGGAACGTCCTCGTCGTACTGGGGGAAAGTACACCGATAAACTCATCTTT.

This chain joins TRDV1 and TRDJ1, with 10 bases that match TRDD3. The CDR3 contains 21 residues. The V and J ends lost 5 bases and 0 bases, in that order; junction bases with no gene match: 21. Germline V gene lookup returns CDR1 TSWWSYY and CDR2 QGS. Here the CDR3 reads CALGSFQRRGIRGRDTDKLIF. CDR3 nucleotide sequence: TGTGCTCTTGGGAGCTTCCAACGGAGGGGGATACGCGGTCGGGACACCGATAAACTCATCTTT.

On this clone itself: This could be a read error, since a much larger clone is one nucleotide away. This chain links TRDV1 with TRDJ2; 9 bases match TRDD3. In germline, CDR1 is TSWWSYY, CDR2 QGS. The CDR3 spans 19 residues. J gave up 0 bases and V 2 bases, and 10 bases lay outside the gene matches. The CDR3 coding sequence is TGTGCTCTTGGGGAAGGAAATGGAGGGGATACGACTTTGACAGCACAACTCTTCTTT. Residues: CALGEGNGGDTTLTAQLFF.

This clone is classed as medium-sized. The identical CDR3 is also encoded by other nucleotide sequences in the sample. V gene TRDV1 combines with J gene TRDJ1; D may be TRDD3 (6 bases). Per germline, CDR1 TSWWSYY and CDR2 QGS. The ends were cut back, 1 base at V and 0 bases at J, with 30 bases in the middle. The CDR3 length is 22 residues. The DNA for the CDR3 is TGTGCTCTTGGGGAACAAGATGTCTCCCATTCTTGGGGGCCCCGTTACACCGATAAACTCATCTTT. It codes for CALGEQDVSHSWGPRYTDKLIF.

This clone is categorized as medium-sized. This chain links TRDV2 with TRDJ1; TRDD3 matches at 9 bases. The CDR3 totals 16 residues. With V trimmed by 2 bases and J by 3 bases, 9 bases remained unmatched. Germline V gene lookup returns CDR1 GEAIGNYY and CDR2 EKD. The chain's CDR3 is CACDKGRGYGADKLIF. The CDR3 DNA sequence: TGTGCCTGTGACAAAGGAAGGGGATACGGGGCCGATAAACTCATCTTT.

By share, this clone counts as large. The chain couples TRDV1 to TRDJ1; 12 bases match TRDD3. Per germline, CDR1 TSWWSYY and CDR2 QGS. The CDR3 has 28 amino acids. V gave up 4 bases and J gave up 0 bases; unmatched junction bases: 39. The CDR3 sequence: CALGVKQGLTKLPDLLLGDTGYTDKLIF. The CDR3 nucleotides read TGTGCTCTTGGGGTAAAACAGGGCCTAACCAAGCTCCCAGACCTCTTACTGGGGGATACCGGGTACACCGATAAACTCATCTTT.

This clone qualifies as medium-sized. The chain links TRDV3 to TRDJ1; 8 positions agree with TRDD3. V gave up 1 base and J gave up 0 bases; unmatched junction bases: 16. Looked up from germline, CDR1 is TVYSNPD and CDR2 is GDNSRS (reference sequence). The CDR3 consists of 18 residues. The CDR3 reads CAFISSPDWGGYTDKLIF. In DNA form, the CDR3 reads TGTGCCTTTATCAGCTCCCCCGACTGGGGGGGGTACACCGATAAACTCATCTTT.

By share, this clone counts as medium-sized. This chain connects TRDV1 to TRDJ1, with TRDD3 as a possible D gene (6 bases). The CDR3 consists of 22 residues. V lost 1 base and J lost 0, with 30 bases in between. Germline assignment: CDR1 TSWWSYY and CDR2 QGS. The CDR3 DNA sequence: TGTGCTCTTGGGGAACGGTACGCTCTTAACGCCTCGGGGGAGCCGTACACCGATAAACTCATCTTT. This sequence encodes CALGERYALNASGEPYTDKLIF.

This clone is classed as medium-sized. The V call is TRDV2, the J call TRDJ1; 12 bases fit TRDD3. V dropped 1 base and J dropped 0; count of bases not matched to a gene: 11. Per the germline V gene, CDR1 is GEAIGNYY and CDR2 is EKD. The CDR3 runs 19 residues. The CDR3 loop reads CACDTLQYWGIPHTDKLIF. Written as DNA, the CDR3 is TGTGCCTGTGACACTCTACAGTACTGGGGGATACCGCACACCGATAAACTCATCTTT.